The 13 T cell receptor beta chains presented below share a single source sample, sequenced in a study of beta chain features in type 1 diabetes. Isolated RNA was reverse transcribed in full, so expressed TCRB transcripts were sequenced. Repertoires were generated with immunoSEQ multiplex PCR, while TCRdb's copy carries only in-frame clones and drops some. The sample lists hundreds of thousands of clones, roughly 15% occurring once. Source material: central memory CD4+ T cells from blood. These TCRs come from a man aged 25-40 years in good health.

This chain links TRBV19 with TRBJ1-2; D is possibly TRBD1 (6 bases). Trimming took 10 bases from V and 4 from J, leaving 16 bases between them. This CDR3 is built from 13 residues. The germline V gene encodes CDR1 LNHDA and CDR2 SQIVND (reference sequence). The CDR3, as DNA: TGTGCCACCACGCCGGGGGCCCGCTATGGCTACACCTTC. It encodes CATTPGARYGYTF.

The CDR3 sequence is CASTVGGGRSYDNEQFF. DNA for the CDR3: TGCGCCAGCACCGTGGGTGGTGGGCGGTCCTACGACAATGAGCAGTTCTTC. The genes are TRBV5-1 and TRBJ2-1; D gene unclear. V lost 6 bases to trimming and J lost 5 bases, with 24 bases between them. CDR1 and CDR2 (germline): SGHRS, YFSETQ. There are 17 residues in the CDR3.

In its sample, this clone was seen a few times. The rearrangement joins TRBV6-5 to TRBJ2-3; perhaps TRBD1 as D (8 bases). CDR3 size: 14 residues. Germline values: CDR1 MNHEY, CDR2 SVGAGI. V was shortened by 5 bases and J by 6 bases, with 15 bases between the two germline ends. DNA of the CDR3: TGTGCCAGCAGTACAGGGGGGGGGCCGGATACGCAGTATTTT. Translating gives CASSTGGGPDTQYF.

There are many counts of this clone. The chain couples TRBV5-1 to TRBJ2-1; 8 bases are a match to TRBD1. V dropped 3 bases and J dropped 6; count of bases not matched to a gene: 2. Per germline, CDR1 SGHRS and CDR2 YFSETQ. The CDR3 spans 13 residues. CDR3 DNA sequence: TGCGCCAGCAGCTATACAGGGGGCAATGAGCAGTTCTTC. This encodes CASSYTGGNEQFF.

The sample holds a few counts of this clone. The rearrangement joins TRBV7-7 to TRBJ1-1; D call uncertain. Between the trimmed V and J ends, which lost 5 bases and 4 bases, there was a span of 11 bases. The CDR3 contains 13 residues. The germline gives CDR1 SSHAT, CDR2 FNYEAQ (reference sequence). This chain's CDR3 is CASSHDRSTEAFF. CDR3 in DNA: TGTGCCAGCAGCCACGATAGGTCCACTGAAGCTTTCTTT.

This sequence joins TRBV9 and TRBJ1-6, with TRBD1 matching 7 bases. V lost 0 bases and J lost 8; bases outside the gene matches: 5. CDR3 length: 15 residues. Germline CDR1 reads SGDLS; CDR2 reads YYNGEE. Here the CDR3 DNA reads TGTGCCAGCAGCGTAGCTCCAGACAGGGATTCACCCCTCCACTTT. Its translation: CASSVAPDRDSPLHF.

There are a few counts of this clone. The chain recombines TRBV11-2 with TRBJ2-5; 7 positions match TRBD1. Germline V CDR1 and CDR2: SGHAT, FQNNGV. The CDR3 extends over 14 amino acids. V shed 2 bases, J shed 4 bases, and the junction held 4 bases outside the gene matches. This CDR3 reads CASSLIQGSETQYF. CDR3 DNA: TGTGCCAGCAGCTTAATACAGGGGTCAGAGACCCAGTACTTC.

This rearrangement joins TRBV5-4 to TRBJ2-7; TRBD2 agrees at 7 bases. This CDR3 comprises 13 residues. The V segment lost 4 bases and the J segment 8 bases; nucleotides outside the gene matches: 9. Looked up from germline, CDR1 is SGHNT and CDR2 is YYREEE (reference sequence). CDR3 protein: CASSRERDGKQYV. Written as DNA, the CDR3 is TGTGCCAGCAGCCGCGAGCGGGATGGCAAGCAGTACGTC.

On this clone: Other DNA sequences within the sample encode an identical CDR3. The V and J genes are TRBV11-3 and TRBJ2-2; the match to TRBD2 covers 8 bases. After removal of 1 base from V and 5 bases from J, the junction contained 3 bases not matched to a gene. CDR3 length equals 15 residues. Germline V gene sequence: CDR1 SGHNT, CDR2 YENEEA. For the CDR3, the DNA is TGTGCCAGCAGCTTAGCGGGAGGGGGAACCGGGGAGCTGTTTTTT. Protein sequence: CASSLAGGGTGELFF. The whole variable domain, filled in from reference TRBV11-3 and TRBJ2-2, reads EAGVVQSPRYKIIEKKQPVAFWCNPISGHNTLYWYLQNLGQGPELLIRYENEEAVDDSQLPKDRFSAERLKGVDSTLKIQPAELGDSAVYLCASSLAGGGTGELFFGEGSRLTVL.

This chain connects TRBV19 to TRBJ2-2; possible D gene TRBD1, 7 bases. Germline CDR1 LNHDA, CDR2 SQIVND (reference sequence). The CDR3 sequence is 16 residues long. V was clipped by 3 bases and J by 6 bases, with 17 bases between them. CDR3 residues: CASSIRRGRLPGELFF. The CDR3 DNA sequence: TGTGCCAGTAGTATTCGGAGGGGGCGCTTACCCGGGGAGCTGTTTTTT.

This clone was detected ten times or more. Additional DNA sequences in this sample encode the identical CDR3. This chain links TRBV7-6 with TRBJ2-2; a possible D gene is TRBD2 (6 bases). V lost 0 bases and J lost 1, with 6 bases in between. CDR3 length: 15 residues. Germline V gene data show CDR1 as SGHVS and CDR2 as FNYEAQ. DNA for the CDR3: TGTGCCAGCAGCTTAGCGGGAGGGAACACCGGGGAGCTGTTTTTT. Protein product: CASSLAGGNTGELFF.

The genes are TRBV2 and TRBJ2-3; D is perhaps TRBD1 (6 bases). CDR3 length: 20 residues. Germline assignment: CDR1 SNHLY and CDR2 FYNNEI. Deletions cut 4 bases from V and 4 bases from J, with 30 bases between. The CDR3 region is CASSVSSRGSDLRDADTQYF. CDR3 sequence (DNA): TGTGCCAGCAGTGTTTCTTCGAGGGGGTCCGACCTACGGGACGCAGATACGCAGTATTTT.

This chain connects TRBV7-2 to TRBJ1-6, with D possibly matching TRBD1 (6 bases). The germline CDR1 and CDR2 sequences are SGHTA and FQGNSA. The CDR3 has 14 residues. Trimming took 1 base from V and 7 from J, leaving 8 bases between them. As DNA, the CDR3 is TGTGCCAGCAGCTTAGGGACAGTAAATTCACCCCTCCACTTT. Translation gives CASSLGTVNSPLHF.